A selection of T cell receptor beta chains follows, all from one sample in a study of Ad26.COV2.S vaccination and SARS-CoV-2 variants. Clones were sequenced by immunoSEQ multiplex PCR, and TCRdb holds only the in-frame ones, with some missing. The repertoire consists of about 480,000 clones, with roughly 85% occurring once and the leading ten covering around 13%. The specimen comprised peripheral blood, sampled in a trial of Ad26.COV2.S vaccine versus placebo. The source is a person aged 18-65 years who received the Ad26.COV2.S COVID-19 vaccine or a placebo. Both conserved end residues are part of each CDR3. D genes are given only for firm matches. Rows give clone size only sometimes, using once, few, many, or a class for an expanded clone.

TRBJ1-5	-	TRBD1	TRBV27	TGTGCCAGCAGCATAACAGGGGGCAATCAGCCCCAGCATTTT	CASSITGGNQPQHF
TRBJ2-1	-	-	TRBV5-4	TGTGCCAGCATCGGAGGCGGACTTGATGAGCAGTTCTTC	CASIGGGLDEQFF
TRBJ2-7	-	-	TRBV7-9	TGTGCCAGCAGCTTAGCGCCGAAAAGGGTACAGTACTTC	CASSLAPKRVQYF
TRBJ1-1	-	-	TRBV5-1	TGCGCCAGCAGACAGATGTCCATGAACACTGAAGCTTTCTTT	CASRQMSMNTEAFF
TRBJ2-3	-	-	TRBV24-1	TGTGCCACCAGTGATTCAGCAGGGGTGGCAGATACGCAGTATTTT	CATSDSAGVADTQYF
TRBJ2-1	-	TRBD1	TRBV5-4	TGTGCCAGCAGCGACCCGGGACAGAGCAATGAGCAGTTCTTC	CASSDPGQSNEQFF
TRBJ1-2	-	-	TRBV6-6	TGTGCCAGCAGCCCCCCCCGGTCGGATGGCTACACCTTC	CASSPPRSDGYTF
TRBJ2-7	-	TRBD1	TRBV5-1	TGCGCCAGCAGCTCAGCGTCTGGGACAGGGACCTACGAGCAGTACTTC	CASSSASGTGTYEQYF
TRBJ2-3	-	-	TRBV10-3	TGTGCCATCAGTGAGTTCGGAGGGATCGGCACAGATACGCAGTATTTT	CAISEFGGIGTDTQYF
TRBJ1-2	-	-	TRBV7-8	TGTGCCAGCAGCTCACAGGGTGGCTCACTCTATGGCTACACCTTC	CASSSQGGSLYGYTF
TRBJ2-7	-	-	TRBV11-2	TGTGCCAGCGAGGACGGGTACGAGCAGTACTTC	CASEDGYEQYF
TRBJ2-3	-	-	TRBV19	TGTGCCAGTACAACCACTGGGGGGACAGATACGCAGTATTTT	CASTTTGGTDTQYF
TRBJ1-2	few	-	TRBV11-2	TGTGCCAGCAGCCTCGGGTCTAACTATGGCTACACCTTC	CASSLGSNYGYTF
TRBJ1-2	-	-	TRBV24-1	TGTGCCACCAGTGATTATCTCGGTGGCTACACCTTC	CATSDYLGGYTF
TRBJ1-5	-	-	TRBV28	TGTGCCAGCAGAAACGGTGTCCCCAATCAGCCCCAGCATTTT	CASRNGVPNQPQHF
TRBJ1-2	-	TRBD1	TRBV29-1	TGCAGCGTTGAAAAGGGGACAGGGGGCGTCTATGGCTACACCTTC	CSVEKGTGGVYGYTF
TRBJ2-2	-	TRBD2	TRBV20-1	TGCAGTGCTAGTACTAGCGGGAGGGCGCGCGGCGGGGAGCTGTTTTTT	CSASTSGRARGGELFF
TRBJ2-3	many	-	TRBV5-4	TGTGCCAGCAGCATCCCTAGCTCATCTACGCAGTATTTT	CASSIPSSSTQYF
TRBJ1-4	-	TRBD1	TRBV9	TGTGCCAGCAGCGTAACCCCGACAGGGGATGAAAAACTGTTTTTT	CASSVTPTGDEKLFF
TRBJ2-1	-	-	TRBV9	TGTGCCAGCAGCCTGGGAGGTGAGCAGTTCTTC	CASSLGGEQFF
TRBJ2-7	-	TRBD1	TRBV28	TGTGCCAGCAGTTCCCCCCCGGGACAGGGGTCCTACGAGCAGTACTTC	CASSSPPGQGSYEQYF
TRBJ2-6	-	-	TRBV19	TGTGCCAGTAGTATTTATATTACCTCTGGGGCCAACGTCCTGACTTTC	CASSIYITSGANVLTF
TRBJ2-1	-	TRBD2	TRBV20-1	TGCAGTGCTAGTATGGCTAGCGGAGGAAGGGTTGAGCAGTTCTTC	CSASMASGGRVEQFF
TRBJ1-1	-	-	TRBV19	TGTGCCAGTAGTGAACAGGGAAGACAGAACACTGAAGCTTTCTTT	CASSEQGRQNTEAFF
TRBJ2-7	-	-	TRBV7-2	TGTGCCAGCAGCTATCAGTACGAGCAGTACTTC	CASSYQYEQYF
TRBJ2-3	-	-	TRBV28	TGTGCCAGCAGTTGGAAAGATACGCAGTATTTT	CASSWKDTQYF
TRBJ1-1	-	-	TRBV21-1	TGTGCCAGCAGCAAAGGGGTGAACACTGAAGCTTTCTTT	CASSKGVNTEAFF
TRBJ2-3	-	TRBD2	TRBV5-6	TGTGCCAGCAGCTTGGGTAGCGGGAGTCCGGATACGCAGTATTTT	CASSLGSGSPDTQYF
TRBJ1-3	-	TRBD1	TRBV2	TGTGCCAGCAGGCCAACAGGGGGCGCGTCGGGAAACACCATATATTTT	CASRPTGGASGNTIYF
TRBJ2-7	-	TRBD2	TRBV3-1/TRBV3-2	TGTGCCAGCAGCCAAGTACCGACTAGCCGGTACGAGCAGTACTTC	CASSQVPTSRYEQYF